This T cell receptor beta chain was found in a study of T cell changes during pregnancy in multiple sclerosis. Profiled with immunoSEQ multiplex PCR; TCRdb holds only in-frame clones, not every one. The sample contains about 36,000 clones, roughly 91% of which appear only once. Germline V CDR1 and CDR2: MNHEY, SVGAGI. With V trimmed by 2 bases and J by 10 bases, 5 bases remained unmatched. CDR3 length: 14 amino acids. The TCR originated in a female donor with multiple sclerosis, enrolled in a pregnancy study. This sequence joins TRBV6-5 and TRBJ1-6, with 7 bases identical to TRBD1. This sample comprised CD8+ T cells from peripheral blood mononuclear cells, obtained in the third trimester of pregnancy. The CDR3 bases are TGTGCCAGCAGTTACGGGCAGGGGGAATCACCCCTCCACTTT. This codes for CASSYGQGESPLHF.